Shown below are 11 T cell receptor beta chains from a single sample sequenced in a study of blood T cell repertoires in COVID-19. Sequenced by immunoSEQ multiplex PCR; TCRdb stores in-frame clones only, minus some. The data hold around 200,000 clones, with 70% to 90% observed a single time. Specimen: peripheral blood. These receptor sequences come from a man between 35 and 55 years old with active or convalescent COVID-19.

The chain joins TRBV18 to TRBJ2-4; TRBD1 agrees at 10 bases. From germline, CDR1 is KGHSH and CDR2 LQKENI. The CDR3 loop spans 17 amino acids. V lost 3 bases and J lost 0; bases outside the gene matches: 5. The CDR3 here is CASSPEGTGVAKNIQYF. CDR3 nucleotide sequence: TGTGCCAGCTCACCCGAGGGGACAGGGGTAGCCAAAAACATTCAGTACTTC.

The rearrangement links TRBV3-1 (or the pseudogene TRBV3-2) to TRBJ1-2; 8 nucleotides agree with TRBD1. The CDR3 spans 18 residues. The germline gives CDR1 LGHDT, CDR2 YNNKEL (reference sequence). With 5 bases clipped from V and 5 bases from J, the junction kept 19 bases outside the gene matches. This CDR3 reads CASSKNQAGQGAGYGYTF. The CDR3 region has the DNA TGTGCCAGCAGCAAAAACCAAGCGGGCCAGGGGGCAGGGTATGGCTACACCTTC.

In DNA form, the CDR3 reads TGTGCCAGCAGCTTAGCCACGACCCCGAGGGAGCAGTTCTTC. Translated: CASSLATTPREQFF. This chain uses TRBV11-2 with TRBJ2-1; D unclear. Per the germline V gene, CDR1 is SGHAT and CDR2 is FQNNGV. The germline V and J ends were trimmed by 1 base and 10 bases, with 14 bases remaining between them. CDR3 length equals 14 residues.

The chain is built from TRBV2 and TRBJ1-4, with D tentatively TRBD1 (6 bases). The V gene lost 5 bases and the J gene lost 3 bases, with 13 bases spanning the gap. There are 15 residues in the CDR3. Germline V gives CDR1 SNHLY, CDR2 FYNNEI. As DNA, the CDR3 is TGTGCCAGCAGTTCCTCACAGGGCCCTAATGAAAAACTGTTTTTT. This sequence encodes CASSSSQGPNEKLFF.

The chain uses TRBV5-5 and TRBJ2-2; possible D gene TRBD2, 5 bases. Germline values: CDR1 SGHKS, CDR2 YYEKEE (reference sequence). Trimming stripped 2 bases from V and 2 bases from J, with 10 bases between. This CDR3 is 15 amino acids long. This chain's CDR3 is CASSLEDLNTGELFF. CDR3 DNA sequence: TGTGCCAGCAGCTTAGAGGACTTAAACACCGGGGAGCTGTTTTTT.

DNA of the CDR3: TGTGCCAGCAGCTACGTACATCGAGATACGCAGTATTTT. It is translated as CASSYVHRDTQYF. This sequence joins TRBV6-5 and TRBJ2-3; D remains ambiguous. The V gene lost 6 bases and the J gene lost 5 bases, with 12 bases spanning the gap. The germline V gene has CDR1 MNHEY and CDR2 SVGAGI. CDR3 size: 13 residues.

The J gene is TRBJ1-6, the V gene TRBV2; possible D gene TRBD1, 6 bases. CDR1 is SNHLY and CDR2 is FYNNEI in the germline V gene. CDR3 length equals 17 residues. The V gene lost 6 bases and the J gene lost 3 bases, with 18 bases spanning the gap. This CDR3 reads CASSEPPTGDYNSPLHF. The CDR3 DNA reads TGTGCCAGCAGCGAACCCCCGACAGGAGACTATAATTCACCCCTCCACTTT. Combining the CDR3 with reference TRBV2 and TRBJ1-6 gives the whole variable domain EPEVTQTPSHQVTQMGQEVILRCVPISNHLYFYWYRQILGQKVEFLVSFYNNEISEKSEIFDDQFSVERPDGSNFTLKIRSTKLEDSAMYFCASSEPPTGDYNSPLHFGNGTRLTVT.

The chain carries TRBV4-2 and TRBJ2-6, with D possibly being TRBD2 (6 bases). The CDR3 extends over 16 amino acids. The V end was cut by 0 bases, the J end by 0 bases, with 6 bases between. In germline, CDR1 is LGHNA, CDR2 YNFKEQ. CDR3 in DNA: TGTGCCAGCAGCCAAGAGGGGGGCTCTGGGGCCAACGTCCTGACTTTC. Protein product: CASSQEGGSGANVLTF.

This rearrangement joins TRBV18 to TRBJ2-5; no definite D call. This CDR3 region has 13 residues. V dropped 3 bases and J dropped 0 bases, with 5 bases sitting between them. Looked up from germline, CDR1 is KGHSH and CDR2 is LQKENI. CDR3 amino acids: CASSPQNQETQYF. CDR3 sequence (DNA): TGTGCCAGCTCACCTCAGAACCAAGAGACCCAGTACTTC.

The chain has TRBV5-4 and TRBJ2-5; 10 bases are a match to TRBD2. The CDR3 loop spans 15 amino acids. Germline V lookup: CDR1 SGHNT, CDR2 YYREEE (reference sequence). J was trimmed by 5 bases and V by 4 bases; bases with no gene match: 8. The CDR3 nucleotides read TGTGCCAGCAGCACTAGGACTAGCGGAACGGAGACCCAGTACTTC. This codes for CASSTRTSGTETQYF. The whole variable domain, filled in from reference TRBV5-4 and TRBJ2-5, reads ETGVTQSPTHLIKTRGQQVTLRCSSQSGHNTVSWYQQALGQGPQFIFQYYREEENGRGNFPPRFSGLQFPNYSSELNVNALELDDSALYLCASSTRTSGTETQYFGPGTRLLVL.

This chain uses TRBV5-1 with TRBJ1-1, with 7 bases aligning to TRBD1. CDR1 SGHRS and CDR2 YFSETQ come from the germline V gene. The CDR3 is 15 amino acids. Unmatched junction bases numbered 7, after V lost 5 bases and J lost 0 bases. CDR3 sequence reads: CASSKGGQLNTEAFF. For the CDR3, the DNA is TGCGCCAGCAGTAAGGGGGGACAGTTGAACACTGAAGCTTTCTTT. Full variable domain (remainder filled in from reference TRBV5-1 and TRBJ1-1): KAGVTQTPRYLIKTRGQQVTLSCSPISGHRSVSWYQQTPGQGLQFLFEYFSETQRNKGNFPGRFSGRQFSNSRSEMNVSTLELGDSALYLCASSKGGQLNTEAFFGQGTRLTVV.